This T cell receptor beta chain was identified in a study of shared clonotypes between healthy human individuals. The wider study: Contributing individuals were a couple of females and three males aged 18 to 49.

Study-level findings and limits: Clonotype sharing across several donors was observed for around 4.8% of naive CD4 clonotypes. A small donor pool kept down the genetic and exposure-history diversity that was represented.

Produced via immunoSEQ multiplex PCR; TCRdb's table is partial and in-frame only. The profile shows hundreds of thousands of clones, roughly 95% of them singletons. The CDR3 consists of 14 residues. Trimming removed 5 bases from V and 4 bases from J, with 15 bases in between. CDR1 is MNHEY and CDR2 is SVGAGI in the germline V gene. The sample holds one count of this clone. Its matching antigen is unknown. Terminally differentiated effector memory CD45RA+ cells were excluded by CCR7 positive selection of CD45RO-negative cells. Donors comprised healthy HIV-negative adults lacking recent acute infections or vaccinations.

The TCR originated in a woman aged 30 to 39 in good health. What was sequenced was naive CD8+ T cells sorted from blood. The chain employs TRBV6-5 and TRBJ2-7; D not resolved. The CDR3 spells CASSPDLNLYEQYF. CDR3 nucleotide sequence: TGTGCCAGCAGTCCCGACCTGAACCTTTACGAGCAGTACTTC.